The entry below describes one T cell receptor (beta chain). This clone's antigen is unknown. Base qualities are not provided; no much larger clone lies one nucleotide away. At one collaborating source in Seattle, patients were enrolled during active infection and were followed longitudinally through the course of disease. Collaborating institutions collected whole blood in K2EDTA tubes following their own protocols. Collaborator samples were shipped for TCRbeta analysis as frozen whole blood, isolated PBMCs, or DNA extracted from either sample type. The data are from a study of blood T cell repertoires in COVID-19 (dated by TCRdb to about 2020). Looking at the study overall: The collaborator samples originated in the United States, Italy and Spain and spanned the acute and convalescent phases of COVID-19. The material from the prospective study consisted of cDNA or gDNA derived from T cells, B-cell-depleted T cells, or PBMCs. Subjects who had been exposed to COVID-19, were actively infected with it, or had recovered from it provided the deeply sampled blood TCRbeta repertoires that made up the dataset. A freely available public database, intended as a resource for researchers studying the immune response to SARS-CoV-2, is where the repertoires were released. Samples came from the ongoing ImmuneRACE study (first 160 participants) plus 1,254 subjects from 6 global collaborators. The sample metadata nearly always contained a de-identified subject ID, COVID-19 status, age in years and sex. Where available, HLA class I and class II types were obtained from metadata supplied by the sample provider rather than from assay-based typing.

What the work shows at the level of the full study, not this receptor alone: Clinical and demographic metadata were provided uncurated, with the amount varying by source and participant.

TCRbeta CDR3 regions were amplified from genomic DNA by means of the immunoSEQ Assay, a bias-controlled multiplex PCR. As for the original processing: Within the assay, amplification of reference gene primers was used to estimate how many nucleated cells each sample contained. To quantify the absolute abundance of each unique TCRbeta CDR3 rearrangement, sequence reads were collapsed and filtered. For each sample, productive Simpson clonality was calculated as the square root of Simpson's diversity index over productive rearrangements. The source is immuneACCESS, and TCRdb retained only in-frame sequences with V and J called. Part of the clones is not carried over; for the studies checked, unresolved V genes explain less than half of this, and the remainder is unexplained. The V and J calls and clone size come from that table; D and trimming were worked out from the DNA. Here the sample has roughly 190,000 clones; 80% to 85% occur a single time. The ten most abundant clones make up roughly 15% of the sample.

The specimen was peripheral blood. This receptor was identified in a woman in her 70s with COVID-19, enrolled during active disease.

The CDR3 amino acid sequence is: CASSVEVERPESSLLETQYF. The nucleotides read TGTGCCAGCAGCGTAGAAGTAGAACGACCCGAATCCTCACTATTAGAGACCCAGTACTTC. The rearrangement joined TRBV9 to TRBJ2-5, with no confident D gene call. Per the germline V gene, SGDLS is the CDR1 and YYNGEE is the CDR2. The junction carries 28 bases between V and J, which are trimmed by 0 bases and 4 bases respectively. Including cysteine and phenylalanine, the CDR3 has 20 amino acids. The entry retains the CDR3 DNA only, 60 bases that are in frame from base 1.